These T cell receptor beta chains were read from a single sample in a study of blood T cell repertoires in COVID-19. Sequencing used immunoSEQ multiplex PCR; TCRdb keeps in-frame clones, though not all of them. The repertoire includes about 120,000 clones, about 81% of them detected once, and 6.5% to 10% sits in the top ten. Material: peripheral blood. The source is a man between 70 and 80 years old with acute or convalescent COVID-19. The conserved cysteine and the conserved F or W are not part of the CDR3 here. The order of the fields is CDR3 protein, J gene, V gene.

ASSDTGDTEAF | TRBJ1-1 | TRBV6-2/TRBV6-3
SVGDRGNEQF | TRBJ2-1 | TRBV29-1
ASTQRGKGSGYT | TRBJ1-2 | TRBV2
ASSLSGSGRTDTQY | TRBJ2-3 | TRBV28
ASSSQGGYTEAF | TRBJ1-1 | TRBV5-1
ASSVGQGSVEKLF | TRBJ1-4 | TRBV9
ASSLSGFGSYEQY | TRBJ2-7 | TRBV5-1
ASSRQTGVSDTQY | TRBJ2-3 | TRBV28
ASSPAGKNTGELF | TRBJ2-2 | TRBV5-4
ASSLIVGGFADTQY | TRBJ2-3 | TRBV19
ASSHGQGSTEAF | TRBJ1-1 | TRBV16
ASSLGGLGQPQH | TRBJ1-5 | TRBV5-1
ASSDVTANTGELF | TRBJ2-2 | TRBV25-1
ASSQGPGTSGTSNTGELF | TRBJ2-2 | TRBV4-2
AISGDTNSGNTIY | TRBJ1-3 | TRBV10-3
ASSFNRNNSPLH | TRBJ1-6 | TRBV27